This T cell receptor beta chain was profiled in a study of blood T cell repertoires in COVID-19. Study at large: From T cells, B-cell-depleted T cells, or PBMCs came the material, which was cDNA or gDNA.

The table came from immunoSEQ multiplex PCR; TCRdb's copy has only in-frame clones and leaves some out. The sample records some 210,000 clones, under 90% being singletons. Germline V gives CDR1 LGHDT, CDR2 YNNKEL (reference sequence). The length of the CDR3 is 12 residues. V was cut by 3 bases and J by 6 bases, with 9 bases left in between. Assignments of participants to cohorts depended upon their own reported clinical history. The receptor comes from a woman aged 45 to 65 with acute COVID-19. The chain links TRBV3-1 (or the pseudogene TRBV3-2) to TRBJ2-7; D remains unclear. Sequenced input: PBMCs or T cells enriched from blood (not recorded which). The chain's CDR3 is CASSHTPGEQYF. CDR3 coding DNA: TGTGCCAGCAGCCATACCCCGGGCGAGCAGTACTTC.